The TCR beta chain described here comes from a study of T-cell reconstitution after alpha-beta-depleted transplantation in children (dated by TCRdb to the mid-2010s). A note on the overall study: T-cell immune reconstitution after TCRalphabeta/CD19-depleted allogeneic hematopoietic cell transplantation in children was quantitatively tracked in the study by means of TCR repertoire profiling.

Libraries were prepared through PCR. The listed sequencing device is Illumina HiSeq 2500. TCR library preparation used molecular barcoding, with unique molecular identifiers applied to normalize quantification of the TCRbeta repertoire. TCRdb itself trimmed the public reads at Q25 with fastp, ran MiXCR and retained productive beta chains. Entries are consolidated by CDR3 protein sequence, retaining the most common genes and DNA. The sample yields hundreds of thousands of distinct CDR3 sequences; 16% were counted once. Clones ranked in the top ten supply around 5% of the sample. What the research found in general, with its limitations: The high TCRbeta diversity at day 60 in some patients was ascribed to recipient T cells and intrathymic progenitors that had survived conditioning. The apparently early recovery of alphabetaT-cell counts about two months after transplant reportedly depended on only several hundred rapidly expanded clones that came from non-depleted graft cells. The frequencies of hyperexpanded clones fell over the following months, and after one year, T-cell counts and TCRbeta diversity were mostly attributed to newly produced T cells.

This clonotype has ten or more counts. What antigen it recognizes has not been identified. Qualities for individual bases were not recorded, and no much larger clone is one base off. At the junction V is shortened by 0 bases and J by 4 bases, with 10 bases in between. Taken from cysteine to phenylalanine, the CDR3 has 14 residues. Here the CDR3 DNA is all that survives: 42 bases in frame from base 1. This specimen's treatment or condition label, per the study, means: allogeneic hematopoietic cell transplantation with graft depleted of TCRalphabeta T cells and CD19 B cells. The transplant recipients were children given TCRalphabeta/CD19-depleted allogeneic hematopoietic cell grafts.

Here the sequenced sample was PBMCs, mostly from graft donor cells, taken 360 days after TCRalphabeta/CD19-depleted stem cell transplant. This sequence was found in a male patient between 10 and 17 years old who had a stem cell transplant for acute lymphoblastic leukemia, so the T cells may come from the graft donor. Recombination joined TRBV12-3 or TRBV12-4 with TRBJ2-7, with a tentative D gene TRBD2 over 6 matching bases. The DNA is as follows: TGTGCCAGCAGTTTAGCCGGGACTGAGTACGAGCAGTACTTC. Translated, this is CASSLAGTEYEQYF.